The T cell receptor (beta chain) described here comes from a study of cytomegalovirus exposure and HLA in healthy donors. CDR3 length: 14 residues. V dropped 4 bases and J dropped 4 bases, with 11 bases sitting between them. Germline CDR1 and CDR2: SGHTA and FQGNSA. Study findings and constraints: Per a prior analysis, the majority of TCR beta V segments were productive roughly 87% or roughly 30% of the time. Both high specificity and high sensitivity reportedly marked the classifier's diagnosis of cytomegalovirus status. Rarity marked most TCR sequences, yet some public TCRs occurred in many donors. When presence/absence was analysed, sequencing depth was taken to be roughly uniform across donors.

Worth noting for this clone: The antigen is unknown.

PCR primers comprised 60 Vbeta and 13 Jbeta primers. The repertoire was sequenced with immunoSEQ multiplex PCR; TCRdb's copy has only in-frame clones and lacks some. The sample has 70,000 or so clones; almost 85% are singletons. Material: PBMCs. The origin of this receptor is a man aged 18 to 29 in good health and CMV-seronegative. The rearrangement links TRBV7-2 to TRBJ1-5; D gene ambiguous. CDR3 amino acids: CASSYPGENQPQHF. The CDR3 bases are TGTGCCAGCAGCTACCCAGGCGAGAATCAGCCCCAGCATTTT.